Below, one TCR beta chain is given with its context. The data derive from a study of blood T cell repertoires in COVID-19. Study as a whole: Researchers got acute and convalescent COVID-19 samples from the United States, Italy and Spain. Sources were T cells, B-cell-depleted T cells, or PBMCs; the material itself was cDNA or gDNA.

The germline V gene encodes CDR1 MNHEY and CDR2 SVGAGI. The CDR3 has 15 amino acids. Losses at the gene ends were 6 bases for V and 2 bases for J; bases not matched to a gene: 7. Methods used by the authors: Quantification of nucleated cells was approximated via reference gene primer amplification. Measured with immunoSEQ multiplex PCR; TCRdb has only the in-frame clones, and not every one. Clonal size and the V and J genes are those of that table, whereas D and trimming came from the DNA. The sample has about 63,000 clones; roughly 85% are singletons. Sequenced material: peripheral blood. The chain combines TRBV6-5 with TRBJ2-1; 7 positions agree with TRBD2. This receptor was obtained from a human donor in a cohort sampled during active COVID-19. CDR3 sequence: CASSTLAATYNEQFF. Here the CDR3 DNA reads TGTGCCAGCAGCACCCTAGCGGCCACCTACAATGAGCAGTTCTTC.